A single sample gave rise to the 27 T cell receptor beta chains below, sequenced in a study of blood T cell repertoires in COVID-19. The protocol was immunoSEQ multiplex PCR, while the TCRdb copy is restricted to in-frame clones and leaves out a portion. Here the sample spans approximately 110,000 clones, more than 75% being singletons. Sequencing was performed on peripheral blood. These receptors originate from a man aged 35 to 55 with acute or convalescent COVID-19.

This chain links TRBV6-1 with TRBJ1-2; 7 bases map to TRBD1. The CDR3 loop spans 15 amino acids. Germline values: CDR1 MNHNS, CDR2 SASEGT. Trimming at V came to 2 bases and at J to 4 bases, leaving 7 bases not matched to a gene. DNA of the CDR3: TGTGCCAGCAGTGAATACAGGGGTAAGGGCTATGGCTACACCTTC. It yields the protein CASSEYRGKGYGYTF.

As for this clone: This same CDR3 is encoded by further DNA sequences in the sample. The chain couples TRBV4-1 to TRBJ2-7; 9 bases agree with TRBD1. Looked up from germline, CDR1 is MGHRA and CDR2 is YSYEKL. The ends lost 3 bases at V and 2 bases at J; junction bases unmatched: 2. CDR3 length equals 14 residues. The CDR3 region is CASSQGTGTYEQYF. The CDR3 coding sequence is TGCGCCAGCAGCCAGGGGACAGGGACCTACGAGCAGTACTTC.

The rearrangement links TRBV2 to TRBJ1-3, with 8 bases matching TRBD1. The trim removed 6 bases at V and 4 bases at J, leaving 2 bases unmatched. Germline V gene sequence: CDR1 SNHLY, CDR2 FYNNEI. The CDR3 totals 13 residues. The DNA of the CDR3 is TGTGCCAGCAGCCGGACAGGGGGAAACACCATATATTTT. Translation gives CASSRTGGNTIYF.

This chain connects TRBV18 to TRBJ1-1; D uncertain. The CDR3 covers 11 residues. CDR1 KGHSH and CDR2 LQKENI come from the germline V gene. The V end lost 4 bases, the J end lost 4 bases, and 4 bases lay between the germline ends. CDR3 nucleotide sequence: TGTGCCAGCTCACTGGCCACTGAAGCTTTCTTT. This encodes CASSLATEAFF. The variable domain in full, with the rest retrieved from reference TRBV18 and TRBJ1-1, is NAGVMQNPRHLVRRRGQEARLRCSPMKGHSHVYWYRQLPEEGLKFMVYLQKENIIDESGMPKERFSAEFPKEGPSILRIQQVVRGDSAAYFCASSLATEAFFGQGTRLTVV.

The CDR3 DNA is TGCAGCGTCCGTCCCTCAGGGTATGGAAACACCATATATTTT. The encoded protein is CSVRPSGYGNTIYF. V usage is TRBV29-1 and J usage is TRBJ1-3, with D perhaps TRBD1 (5 bases). The germline V gene has CDR1 SQVTM and CDR2 ANQGSEA. Trimming removed 6 bases from V and 3 bases from J, with 15 bases in between. The CDR3 contains 14 residues.

The chain recombines TRBV7-9 with TRBJ2-2; perhaps TRBD1 as D (6 bases). The V end lost 5 bases, the J end lost 1 base, and 17 bases lay between the germline ends. The length of the CDR3 is 17 residues. Germline V gene data show CDR1 as SEHNR and CDR2 as FQNEAQ (reference sequence). For the CDR3, the DNA is TGTGCCAGCAGCCGCACGTTCGGACAGCGGAACACCGGGGAGCTGTTTTTT. This sequence encodes CASSRTFGQRNTGELFF.

V usage is TRBV6-6 and J usage is TRBJ1-2; no clear D. The CDR3 has 14 amino acids. The germline V gene has CDR1 MNHNY and CDR2 SVGAGI (reference sequence). The V and J ends lost 5 bases and 4 bases respectively, with 14 bases between them. The CDR3 sequence is CASSATGQTYGYTF. CDR3 nucleotides: TGTGCCAGCAGTGCGACTGGTCAGACCTATGGCTACACCTTC.

This chain connects TRBV23-1 to TRBJ1-4, with D unclear. TRBV23-1 is an ORF, and what it does is uncertain. This CDR3 has 14 amino acids. V was pared by 6 bases and J by 2 bases, with 10 bases between. As DNA, the CDR3 is TGCGCCAGCAGGGACCCGGGGACTAATGAAAAACTGTTTTTT. Translated, it gives CASRDPGTNEKLFF.

The rearrangement joins TRBV24-1 to TRBJ2-5, with 7 positions matching TRBD1. CDR1 KGHDR and CDR2 SFDVKD come from the germline V gene. With 0 bases clipped from V and 4 bases from J, the junction kept 4 bases outside the gene matches. The CDR3 covers 15 residues. CDR3 amino acids: CATSDLNRGLETQYF. DNA of the CDR3: TGTGCCACCAGTGATTTGAACAGGGGTTTAGAGACCCAGTACTTC.

The CDR3 DNA follows: TGTGCCAGCAGCGTAGGAGGACTAGCTGTCACAGATACGCAGTATTTT. Its protein is CASSVGGLAVTDTQYF. The chain recombines TRBV9 with TRBJ2-3; 8 nucleotides agree with TRBD2. The trim removed 0 bases at V and 2 bases at J, leaving 5 bases unmatched. CDR1 and CDR2 (germline): SGDLS, YYNGEE. The CDR3 has 16 residues.

The V gene is TRBV7-9, the J gene TRBJ2-5; D might be TRBD2 (7 bases). Trimming removed 5 bases at V and 1 base at J, with 23 bases between. This CDR3 comprises 18 residues. CDR1 and CDR2 (germline): SEHNR, FQNEAQ (reference sequence). The CDR3 DNA sequence: TGTGCCAGCAGCCTTTCGGGCCTCTTGGGGGGGCTCCAAGAGACCCAGTACTTC. Translating gives CASSLSGLLGGLQETQYF.

The rearrangement uses TRBV24-1 and TRBJ2-3; no clear D gene. The CDR3 runs 14 residues. Germline V gives CDR1 KGHDR, CDR2 SFDVKD. V lost 7 bases and J lost 1, with 11 bases in between. The CDR3 loop reads CATSDVQRTDTQYF. DNA for the CDR3: TGTGCCACCAGCGACGTACAGCGCACAGATACGCAGTATTTT.

The chain has TRBV6-5 and TRBJ2-3; 11 bases fit TRBD2. V lost 7 bases, J lost 3 bases, and 6 bases stayed unmatched. Germline V gene lookup returns CDR1 MNHEY and CDR2 SVGAGI. This CDR3 contains 15 residues. Written as DNA, the CDR3 is TGTGCCAGCACCCAGACTAGCGGGGTAACAGATACGCAGTATTTT. It translates to CASTQTSGVTDTQYF.

V usage is TRBV18 and J usage is TRBJ1-1; D not resolved. The CDR3 runs to 12 residues. CDR1 and CDR2 from the germline V gene are KGHSH and LQKENI. The V and J ends lost 2 bases and 7 bases respectively, with 8 bases between them. Written as DNA, the CDR3 is TGTGCCAGCTCACCAATTTTAAATGAAGCTTTCTTT. It yields the protein CASSPILNEAFF. The variable domain in full, with the rest retrieved from reference TRBV18 and TRBJ1-1, is NAGVMQNPRHLVRRRGQEARLRCSPMKGHSHVYWYRQLPEEGLKFMVYLQKENIIDESGMPKERFSAEFPKEGPSILRIQQVVRGDSAAYFCASSPILNEAFFGQGTRLTVV.

The chain has TRBV27 and TRBJ2-2, with TRBD1 matching 10 bases. V lost 7 bases and J lost 6; bases outside the gene matches: 8. Germline V gene data show CDR1 as MNHEY and CDR2 as SMNVEV (reference sequence). This CDR3 is 15 amino acids long. CDR3 DNA: TGTGCCAGCAAACCGGGACAGGGGTTCTCCGGGGAGCTGTTTTTT. Its protein product is CASKPGQGFSGELFF.

This sequence joins TRBV5-1 and TRBJ2-6, with TRBD1 identical over 9 bases. Germline V lookup: CDR1 SGHRS, CDR2 YFSETQ. This CDR3 region has 17 residues. Germline trimming cut 4 bases from V and 4 bases from J; bases unmatched to any gene: 9. The CDR3 reads CASSPGTGPPGANVLTF. CDR3 bases: TGCGCCAGCAGCCCCGGGACAGGGCCTCCCGGGGCCAACGTCCTGACTTTC. Filled out from reference TRBV5-1 and TRBJ2-6, the complete variable domain reads KAGVTQTPRYLIKTRGQQVTLSCSPISGHRSVSWYQQTPGQGLQFLFEYFSETQRNKGNFPGRFSGRQFSNSRSEMNVSTLELGDSALYLCASSPGTGPPGANVLTFGAGSRLTVL.

The V call is TRBV24-1, the J call TRBJ2-7; TRBD1 matches at 8 bases. Per germline, CDR1 KGHDR and CDR2 SFDVKD. Trimming cost V 3 bases and J 2 bases; bases outside gene matches: 8. This CDR3 has 16 residues. The CDR3 DNA is TGTGCCACCAGTGATCCTCGGACAGGGTCCCCCTACGAGCAGTACTTC. This translates into CATSDPRTGSPYEQYF.

The J gene is TRBJ2-1, the V gene TRBV11-3, with 8 bases aligning to TRBD1. The CDR3 has 15 residues. Germline CDR1 and CDR2: SGHNT and YENEEA. Trimming at V came to 1 base and at J to 8 bases, leaving 7 bases not matched to a gene. CDR3 residues: CASSLGQGAWDEQFF. The CDR3 DNA sequence: TGTGCCAGCAGCTTAGGGCAGGGGGCTTGGGATGAGCAGTTCTTC.

This sequence joins TRBV4-1 and TRBJ2-1; 13 nucleotides line up with TRBD2. Trimming cost V 2 bases and J 8 bases; bases outside gene matches: 3. CDR1 is MGHRA and CDR2 is YSYEKL in the germline V gene. The CDR3 has 15 residues. The CDR3 DNA reads TGCGCCAGCAGCCAAAACGGACTAGCGGGGGATGAGCAGTTCTTC. Translated, it gives CASSQNGLAGDEQFF.

The chain joins TRBV5-1 to TRBJ1-2; 10 bases fit TRBD1. CDR1 and CDR2 (germline): SGHRS, YFSETQ. CDR3 size: 14 residues. Trimming removed 3 bases from V and 2 bases from J; junction bases left unmatched: 1. CDR3 coding DNA: TGCGCCAGCAGCTCGGGACAGGGGAACTATGGCTACACCTTC. Its translation: CASSSGQGNYGYTF. The variable domain in full, with the rest retrieved from reference TRBV5-1 and TRBJ1-2, is KAGVTQTPRYLIKTRGQQVTLSCSPISGHRSVSWYQQTPGQGLQFLFEYFSETQRNKGNFPGRFSGRQFSNSRSEMNVSTLELGDSALYLCASSSGQGNYGYTFGSGTRLTVV.

The chain joins TRBV13 to TRBJ2-3; possibly TRBD2 for D (5 bases). Per germline, CDR1 PRHDT and CDR2 FYEKMQ (reference sequence). CDR3 length: 15 residues. Trimming stripped 5 bases from V and 1 base from J, with 13 bases between. CDR3: CASSPLAGGTDTQYF. The CDR3 DNA sequence: TGTGCCAGCAGCCCACTCGCCGGGGGCACAGATACGCAGTATTTT.

This chain links TRBV5-1 with TRBJ2-7, with D tentatively TRBD2 (7 bases). CDR1 and CDR2 (germline): SGHRS, YFSETQ. The CDR3 is 14 amino acids. The germline V and J ends were trimmed by 4 bases and 7 bases, with 18 bases remaining between them. CDR3 DNA sequence: TGCGCCAGCAGCCGCTCAACCGAGGGGGGGGAGCAGTACTTC. Protein: CASSRSTEGGEQYF.

This clone appeared a few times. This sequence joins TRBV11-1 and TRBJ2-3; D remains ambiguous. CDR1 SGHAT and CDR2 FQDESV come from the germline V gene (reference sequence). V was trimmed by 1 base and J by 4 bases, leaving 12 bases between them. CDR3 length equals 15 residues. DNA of the CDR3: TGTGCCAGCAGCTTAGTTGAGGCTGGCGCAGATACGCAGTATTTT. It translates to CASSLVEAGADTQYF.

This chain links TRBV7-2 with TRBJ2-7, with TRBD1 matching over 7 bases. The germline V gene encodes CDR1 SGHTA and CDR2 FQGNSA. The V segment lost 5 bases and the J segment 3 bases; nucleotides outside the gene matches: 7. The CDR3 contains 14 residues. The CDR3 loop reads CASSRMTGNYEQYF. The CDR3 bases are TGTGCCAGCAGCCGGATGACAGGGAACTACGAGCAGTACTTC. Using reference TRBV7-2 and TRBJ2-7 for the parts outside the CDR3, the full variable domain is GAGVSQSPSNKVTEKGKDVELRCDPISGHTALYWYRQSLGQGLEFLIYFQGNSAPDKSGLPSDRFSAERTGGSVSTLTIQRTQQEDSAVYLCASSRMTGNYEQYFGPGTRLTVT.

The chain recombines TRBV12-5 with TRBJ2-7; possibly TRBD1 for D (5 bases). Germline V lookup: CDR1 LGHNT, CDR2 FRNRAP. This CDR3 region has 14 residues. V was shortened by 5 bases and J by 6 bases, with 17 bases between the two germline ends. This CDR3 is CASGISGAQAEQYF. In DNA, the CDR3 is TGTGCTAGTGGTATCAGTGGGGCGCAAGCCGAGCAGTACTTC.

This clone appeared a few times. The V call is TRBV5-1, the J call TRBJ1-5; perhaps TRBD1 as D (6 bases). Trimming removed 0 bases from V and 7 bases from J, with 14 bases in between. The CDR3 sequence is 15 residues long. Germline CDR1 SGHRS, CDR2 YFSETQ. The CDR3 sequence: CASSLASQGHQPQHF. CDR3 nucleotides: TGCGCCAGCAGCTTGGCCTCCCAGGGGCACCAGCCCCAGCATTTT.

This rearrangement joins TRBV4-2 to TRBJ2-7, with 8 bases fitting TRBD1. After removal of 3 bases from V and 2 bases from J, the junction contained 9 bases not matched to a gene. The CDR3 contains 16 residues. The germline CDR1 and CDR2 sequences are LGHNA and YNFKEQ. CDR3 sequence reads: CASSQAAGQATYEQYF. As DNA, the CDR3 is TGTGCCAGCAGCCAGGCCGCGGGACAGGCTACCTACGAGCAGTACTTC.